The TCR beta chain described here comes from a study of T cell changes during pregnancy in multiple sclerosis. Data came from immunoSEQ multiplex PCR; TCRdb stores just in-frame clones and leaves some out. The data hold 130,000 or so clones, with around 95% observed a single time. This CDR3 region has 14 residues. The germline gives CDR1 LNHDA, CDR2 SQIVND (reference sequence). V shed 6 bases, J shed 0 bases, and the junction held 5 bases outside the gene matches. The sequenced sample was peripheral blood, obtained after pregnancy. The receptor comes from a female donor with multiple sclerosis, enrolled in a pregnancy study. V is TRBV19 and J is TRBJ2-7, with 7 bases identical to TRBD1. The CDR3 sequence: CASSTGQSSYEQYF. CDR3 bases: TGTGCCAGTAGCACGGGACAGAGCTCCTACGAGCAGTACTTC.